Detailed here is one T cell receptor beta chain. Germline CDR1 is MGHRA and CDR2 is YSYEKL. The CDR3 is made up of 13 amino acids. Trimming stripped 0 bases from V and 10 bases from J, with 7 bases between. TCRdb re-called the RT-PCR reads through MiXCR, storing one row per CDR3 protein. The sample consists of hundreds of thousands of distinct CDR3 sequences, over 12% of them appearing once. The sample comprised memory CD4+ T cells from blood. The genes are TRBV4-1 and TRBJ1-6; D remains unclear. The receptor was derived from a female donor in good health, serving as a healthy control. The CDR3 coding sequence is TGCGCCAGCAGCCAAGAGAGGCGATCACCCCTCCACTTT. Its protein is CASSQERRSPLHF.